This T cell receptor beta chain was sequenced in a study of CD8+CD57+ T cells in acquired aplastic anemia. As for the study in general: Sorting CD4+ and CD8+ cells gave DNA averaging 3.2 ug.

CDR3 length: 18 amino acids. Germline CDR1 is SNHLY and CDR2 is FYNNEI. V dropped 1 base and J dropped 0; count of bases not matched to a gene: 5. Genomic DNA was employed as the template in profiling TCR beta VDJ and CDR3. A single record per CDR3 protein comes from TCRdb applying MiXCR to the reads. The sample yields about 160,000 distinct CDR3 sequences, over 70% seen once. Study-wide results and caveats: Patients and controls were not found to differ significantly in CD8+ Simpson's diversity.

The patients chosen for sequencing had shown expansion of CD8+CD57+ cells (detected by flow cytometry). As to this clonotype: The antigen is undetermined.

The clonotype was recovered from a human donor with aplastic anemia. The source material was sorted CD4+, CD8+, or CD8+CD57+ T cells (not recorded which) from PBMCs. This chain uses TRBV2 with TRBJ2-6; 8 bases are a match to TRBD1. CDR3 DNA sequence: TGTGCCAGCAGTGAAGAAGGACAGGGCCTCTCTGGGGCCAACGTCCTGACTTTC. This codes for CASSEEGQGLSGANVLTF.